This T cell receptor (beta chain) comes out of a study of brain T cells in children with intractable seizures. Study results and caveats: Pre-surgery blood may have been undersampled, hiding some clones. Only CDR3 sequence similarity suggested viral specificity, without known HCMV serostatus.

Surgery cases with the highest brain T cell transcript signatures were chosen for sequencing. Patients received at least one anti-epileptic drug before surgery. TCRdb's table, derived via immunoSEQ multiplex PCR, lists solely in-frame clones and lacks some. The data show fewer than 85,000 clones, 85% to 95% seen once. The CDR3 contains 16 residues. Germline V CDR1 and CDR2: SGHVT, SQSDAQ. Trimming removed 3 bases at V and 3 bases at J, with 18 bases between. As concerns this clone: Its antigen remains unidentified.

This clonotype was obtained from a boy younger than two with tuberous sclerosis and intractable seizures. The specimen comprised peripheral blood, sampled at surgery. The genes are TRBV7-4 and TRBJ2-7; D unclear. The CDR3 loop is CASSFSRRPANYEQYF. The CDR3, as DNA: TGTGCCAGCAGCTTTAGCCGACGACCGGCTAACTACGAGCAGTACTTC.